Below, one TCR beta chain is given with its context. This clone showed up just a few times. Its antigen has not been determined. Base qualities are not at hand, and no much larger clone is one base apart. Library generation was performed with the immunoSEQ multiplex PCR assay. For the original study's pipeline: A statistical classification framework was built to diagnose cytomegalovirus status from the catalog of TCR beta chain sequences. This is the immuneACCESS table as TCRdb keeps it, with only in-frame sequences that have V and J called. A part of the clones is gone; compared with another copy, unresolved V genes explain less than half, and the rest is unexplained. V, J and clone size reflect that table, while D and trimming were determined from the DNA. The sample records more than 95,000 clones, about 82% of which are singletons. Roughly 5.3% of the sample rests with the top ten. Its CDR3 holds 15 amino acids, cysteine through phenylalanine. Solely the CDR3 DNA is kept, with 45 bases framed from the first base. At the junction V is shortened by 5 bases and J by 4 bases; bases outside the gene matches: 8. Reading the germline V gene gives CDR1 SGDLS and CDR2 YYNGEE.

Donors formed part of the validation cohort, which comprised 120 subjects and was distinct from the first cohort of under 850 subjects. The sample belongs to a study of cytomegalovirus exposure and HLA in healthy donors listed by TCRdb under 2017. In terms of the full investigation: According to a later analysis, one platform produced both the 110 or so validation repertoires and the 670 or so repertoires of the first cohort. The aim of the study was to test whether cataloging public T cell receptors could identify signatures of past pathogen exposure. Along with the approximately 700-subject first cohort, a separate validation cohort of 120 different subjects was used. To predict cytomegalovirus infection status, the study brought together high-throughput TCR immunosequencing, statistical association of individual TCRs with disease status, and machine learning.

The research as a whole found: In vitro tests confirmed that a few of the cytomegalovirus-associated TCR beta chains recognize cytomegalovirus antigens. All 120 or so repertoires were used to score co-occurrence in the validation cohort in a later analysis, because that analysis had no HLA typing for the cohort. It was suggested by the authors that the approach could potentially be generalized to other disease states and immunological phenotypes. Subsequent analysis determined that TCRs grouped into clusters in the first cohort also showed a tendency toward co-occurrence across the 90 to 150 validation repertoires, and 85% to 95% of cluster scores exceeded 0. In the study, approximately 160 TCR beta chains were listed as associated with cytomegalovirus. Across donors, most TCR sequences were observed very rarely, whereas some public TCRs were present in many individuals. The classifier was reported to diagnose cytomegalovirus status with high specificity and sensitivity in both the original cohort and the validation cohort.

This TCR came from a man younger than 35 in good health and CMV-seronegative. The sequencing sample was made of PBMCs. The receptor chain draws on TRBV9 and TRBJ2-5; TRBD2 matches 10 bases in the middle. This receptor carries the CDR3 CASSMSGGAGETQYF. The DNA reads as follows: TGTGCCAGCAGTATGAGCGGGGGGGCCGGAGAGACCCAGTACTTC.